This T cell receptor beta chain was recorded in a study of shared clonotypes between healthy human individuals. General observations from the study: Researchers found naive subsets generally carried larger estimated richness than memory subsets.

Concerning this clone itself: Its antigen is unknown.

The V and J ends lost 7 bases and 2 bases, in that order; junction bases with no gene match: 3. The germline V gene has CDR1 MNHEY and CDR2 SVGAGI. The length of the CDR3 is 15 residues. Sequencing was performed with immunoSEQ multiplex PCR; in TCRdb, only in-frame clones are kept and a portion is missing. Among about 2.1 million clones, approximately 92% were seen once, and the ten largest hold about 1.7%. CD45RO negativity and positive selection for CCR7 defined naive CD8 cells, a population that excluded terminally differentiated effector memory CD45RA+ cells. Input material: naive CD8+ T cells from PBMCs. This sequence joins TRBV6-5 and TRBJ2-1, with 12 bases matching TRBD2. This TCR came from a young man in good health. Some clones in this sample may be carry-over from other donors' samples. CDR3: CASTLAGGPYNEQFF. CDR3 DNA sequence: TGTGCCAGCACCCTAGCGGGAGGGCCCTACAATGAGCAGTTCTTC.